The rows below give T cell receptor beta chains drawn from one sample of a study of T cell repertoires in aging, cancer and after chemotherapy. From the multiplex PCR reads, TCRdb called clonotypes with MiXCR, one entry per CDR3 protein. In the table there are under 4,000 distinct CDR3 sequences, 45% of which are singletons. Sequenced material: blood. These receptor sequences come from a human donor with a solid tumor. The CDR3 runs from the conserved cysteine through the conserved F or W. D genes are given only for firm matches. Clone size, where shown, is once, few, many, or a class for clones that have expanded.

size: .; D: .; J: TRBJ1-2; V: TRBV30; DNA: TGTGCCTGGAGAGGGGGGTTGGGCAGGGGTCGTTCTAATGGCTACACCTTC; CDR3: CAWRGGLGRGRSNGYTF
size: .; D: TRBD2; J: TRBJ2-3; V: TRBV7-2; DNA: TGTGCCAGCAGACCAGCGGGACCAGATACGCAGTATTTT; CDR3: CASRPAGPDTQYF
size: .; D: TRBD2; J: TRBJ2-1; V: TRBV30; DNA: TGTGCCTGGAGTGTAGGGGGGACTAGCGGGAGGGCAAATGAGCAGTTCTTC; CDR3: CAWSVGGTSGRANEQFF
size: few; D: .; J: TRBJ2-1; V: TRBV6-4; DNA: TGTGCCACTCCCCCCCGGGTCCCCTACAATGAGCAGTTCTTC; CDR3: CATPPRVPYNEQFF
size: .; D: TRBD2; J: TRBJ2-1; V: TRBV20-1; DNA: TGCAGTGCTAGACGGACTAGCGGGAGGGCCGTTGAAAATGAGCAGTTCTTC; CDR3: CSARRTSGRAVENEQFF
size: .; D: .; J: TRBJ1-2; V: TRBV5-5; DNA: TGTGCTACCACCCCCCTCCCCAAAGGGCGATCAGTTACTCATGGCTACACCTTC; CDR3: CATTPLPKGRSVTHGYTF
size: .; D: .; J: TRBJ2-2; V: TRBV7-2; DNA: TGTGCCAGCAGCTTGGCGACAACCGGGGAGCTGTTTTTT; CDR3: CASSLATTGELFF
size: .; D: .; J: TRBJ2-1; V: TRBV27; DNA: TGTGCCAGCAGTAGACAGTGGAAGGGTGAGCAGTTCTTC; CDR3: CASSRQWKGEQFF
size: few; D: TRBD1; J: TRBJ1-2; V: TRBV7-9; DNA: TGTGCCAGCAGCTTAGTCTTTCCGGGACAGGGTAACTATGGCTACACCTTC; CDR3: CASSLVFPGQGNYGYTF
size: .; D: TRBD2; J: TRBJ2-6; V: TRBV5-4; DNA: TGTGCCAGCAGCCGAACTAGCGGGGCGACCTCTGGGGCCAACGTCCTGACTTTC; CDR3: CASSRTSGATSGANVLTF
size: .; D: TRBD2; J: TRBJ2-1; V: TRBV5-5; DNA: TGTGCCAGCAGCGGGGGGGTAGCGGGAGAAGTAAATGAGCAGTTCTTC; CDR3: CASSGGVAGEVNEQFF
size: few; D: .; J: TRBJ1-6; V: TRBV28; DNA: TGTGCCAGCCGCGCGGGCCCGAATTCACCCCTCCACTTT; CDR3: CASRAGPNSPLHF
size: few; D: .; J: TRBJ1-6; V: TRBV5-1; DNA: TGCGCCAGCAGCTTGGGAACAGGGAAGTCACCCCTCCACTTT; CDR3: CASSLGTGKSPLHF
size: .; D: .; J: TRBJ1-2; V: TRBV6-5; DNA: TGTGCCAGCAGTCTCGGCGCTAACTATGGCTACACCTTC; CDR3: CASSLGANYGYTF
size: once; D: TRBD1; J: TRBJ1-1; V: TRBV6-5; DNA: TGTGCCAGCAGTTCTCAGACAGGGGGCGCGACTGAAGCTTTCTTT; CDR3: CASSSQTGGATEAFF
size: .; D: .; J: TRBJ1-4; V: TRBV6-5; DNA: TGTGCCAGCAGTACCGGGCCTCCCGGAACTAATGAAAAACTGTTTTTT; CDR3: CASSTGPPGTNEKLFF
size: few; D: .; J: TRBJ2-1; V: TRBV19; DNA: TGTGCCAGTAGTATAGATAGAGGGGACAATGAGCAGTTCTTC; CDR3: CASSIDRGDNEQFF
size: .; D: TRBD1; J: TRBJ2-1; V: TRBV4-2; DNA: TGTGCCAGCAGCCCAGCCGGGACAGGGTTTGTTGAGCAGTTCTTC; CDR3: CASSPAGTGFVEQFF
size: few; D: TRBD1; J: TRBJ2-2; V: TRBV6-5; DNA: TGTGCCAGCAGTTACGGGACAGGGGGCTACACCGGGGAGCTGTTTTTT; CDR3: CASSYGTGGYTGELFF
size: .; D: .; J: TRBJ1-1; V: TRBV5-6; DNA: TGCGCCAGCGGACAGATAAACACTGAAGCTTTCTTT; CDR3: CASGQINTEAFF
size: few; D: TRBD1; J: TRBJ1-6; V: TRBV13; DNA: TGTGCCAGCAGCGACGGGGCAGGGGGCGTTTATAATTCACCCCTCCACTTT; CDR3: CASSDGAGGVYNSPLHF
size: .; D: TRBD1; J: TRBJ1-1; V: TRBV7-2; DNA: TGTGCCAGCAGCTTCGACAGGGGAAGCACTGAAGCTTTCTTT; CDR3: CASSFDRGSTEAFF
size: few; D: .; J: TRBJ1-3; V: TRBV7-9; DNA: TGTGCCAGCAGCTTGACAGGTCTCTCTGGAAACACCATATATTTT; CDR3: CASSLTGLSGNTIYF
size: few; D: TRBD1; J: TRBJ2-7; V: TRBV27; DNA: TGTGCCAGCAGCTTCCGGGACAGGGGGCGCTTGTACGAGCAGTACTTC; CDR3: CASSFRDRGRLYEQYF
size: .; D: .; J: TRBJ1-6; V: TRBV11-2; DNA: TGTGCCAGCAGCTTAGGGTCCGTTAGTTCACCCCTCCACTTT; CDR3: CASSLGSVSSPLHF
size: few; D: TRBD1; J: TRBJ1-1; V: TRBV5-3; DNA: TGTGCCAGAAGCACAAACAGGACAGGGGAGGGGACTGAAGCTTTCTTT; CDR3: CARSTNRTGEGTEAFF
size: .; D: TRBD2; J: TRBJ2-7; V: TRBV27; DNA: TGTGCCAGCAGTTCGGTTGGTGAGGTAGCGGGAGTTGGCTACGAGCAGTACTTC; CDR3: CASSSVGEVAGVGYEQYF
size: .; D: TRBD1; J: TRBJ2-3; V: TRBV5-4; DNA: TGTGCCAGCACTCAGGGACAGGGAAGAGATACGCAGTATTTT; CDR3: CASTQGQGRDTQYF
size: .; D: .; J: TRBJ2-2; V: TRBV6-6; DNA: TGTGCCAGCAGTTACTTGTGGGAGCTGTTTTTT; CDR3: CASSYLWELFF
size: .; D: TRBD2; J: TRBJ2-5; V: TRBV7-6; DNA: TGTGTCAGCAGCTTACTAGCGGGGGGGCGGGAGACCCAGTACTTC; CDR3: CVSSLLAGGRETQYF
size: .; D: .; J: TRBJ1-2; V: TRBV7-9; DNA: TGTGCCAGCAGCTTAGGGGAAATAACAAACTATGGCTACACCTTC; CDR3: CASSLGEITNYGYTF
size: .; D: TRBD1; J: TRBJ2-7; V: TRBV20-1; DNA: TGCAGTGCTAGGACAGGGGACTACGAGCAGTACTTC; CDR3: CSARTGDYEQYF
size: .; D: TRBD1; J: TRBJ1-2; V: TRBV6-5; DNA: TGTGCCAGCAGCGCTATACAGGGGCGGTATGGCTACACCTTC; CDR3: CASSAIQGRYGYTF
size: .; D: TRBD2; J: TRBJ2-7; V: TRBV12-3/TRBV12-4; DNA: TGTGCCAGCAGGGGACTAGCGGCCCCCTACGAGCAGTACTTC; CDR3: CASRGLAAPYEQYF
size: .; D: .; J: TRBJ1-2; V: TRBV27; DNA: TGTGCCAGCAGTGTTCAGGGAGCCAACTATGGCTACACCTTC; CDR3: CASSVQGANYGYTF
size: few; D: .; J: TRBJ1-1; V: TRBV7-9; DNA: TGTGCCAGCAGTCCCTACGTCACTGAAGCTTTCTTT; CDR3: CASSPYVTEAFF
size: .; D: .; J: TRBJ2-3; V: TRBV6-5; DNA: TGTGCCAGCAATCCCCTAGCGCCCGGAGATACGCAGTATTTT; CDR3: CASNPLAPGDTQYF
size: few; D: TRBD1; J: TRBJ1-2; V: TRBV7-9; DNA: TGTGCCAGCAGCTTCGTGACAGGGGATGGCTATGGCTACACCTTC; CDR3: CASSFVTGDGYGYTF
size: .; D: .; J: TRBJ1-4; V: TRBV7-2; DNA: TGTGCCAGCAGCTCCTACAGGGTTGCAACTAATAAAAAACTGTTTTTT; CDR3: CASSSYRVATNKKLFF
size: .; D: TRBD2; J: TRBJ2-2; V: TRBV6-6; DNA: TGTGCCCGCAGTTGGACTAGCGGGAGGGGCACCGGGGAGCTGTTTTTT; CDR3: CARSWTSGRGTGELFF
size: few; D: TRBD2; J: TRBJ2-7; V: TRBV7-2; DNA: TGTGCCAGCAGCTTACTTACTAGCGGGAGGGCCGAGCAGTACTTC; CDR3: CASSLLTSGRAEQYF
size: few; D: TRBD2; J: TRBJ2-7; V: TRBV11-2; DNA: TGTGCCAGCAGCTTATCATGGGGGGGCGAGCAGTACTTC; CDR3: CASSLSWGGEQYF
size: once; D: .; J: TRBJ1-1; V: TRBV6-2/TRBV6-3; DNA: TGTGCCAGCAGTTACAAGGACGTAACTGAAGCTTTCTTT; CDR3: CASSYKDVTEAFF
size: .; D: .; J: TRBJ1-1; V: TRBV19; DNA: TGTGCCAGCATACCCACCGGGATTTCGAACACTGAAGCTTTCTTT; CDR3: CASIPTGISNTEAFF
size: .; D: .; J: TRBJ1-1; V: TRBV5-6; DNA: TGTGCCAGCAGCAAACAGGGATACCCTGAAGCTTTCTTT; CDR3: CASSKQGYPEAFF
size: few; D: TRBD1; J: TRBJ1-1; V: TRBV30; DNA: TGTGCCTGGAAGTTAACAGGGGGTTTGGCTTTCTTT; CDR3: CAWKLTGGLAFF
size: .; D: .; J: TRBJ1-4; V: TRBV12-3/TRBV12-4; DNA: TGTGCCAGCAGTTTAATTGGGGAAAAACTGTTTTTT; CDR3: CASSLIGEKLFF
size: few; D: TRBD1; J: TRBJ1-3; V: TRBV12-3/TRBV12-4; DNA: TGTGCCAGCAGGAGGGACAGGGAAATCCCCAGCTTT; CDR3: CASRRDREIPSF
size: .; D: TRBD1; J: TRBJ1-1; V: TRBV19; DNA: TGTGCCAGCCGGGACAGGGGGAACACTGAAGCTTTCTTT; CDR3: CASRDRGNTEAFF
size: .; D: .; J: TRBJ1-2; V: TRBV5-4; DNA: TGTGCCAGCAGCCCGAATTCCTACAGGGTGAACACCTTC; CDR3: CASSPNSYRVNTF
size: .; D: TRBD1; J: TRBJ1-4; V: TRBV7-2; DNA: TGTGCCAGCAGCCTGAGACAGGGGGGCGAAAAACTGTTTTTT; CDR3: CASSLRQGGEKLFF